This TCR beta chain was sequenced for a study of cytomegalovirus exposure and HLA in healthy donors (dated by TCRdb to the late 2010s). Notes on the research overall: A later analysis indicated that the 100 to 150 validation repertoires were generated on the platform also employed for the 700 or so repertoires of the first cohort. To predict cytomegalovirus infection status, the study combined high-throughput TCR immunosequencing, statistical association of individual TCRs with disease status, and machine learning. The aim of the study was to test whether cataloging public T cell receptors could identify signatures of past pathogen exposure. Besides the first cohort of about 730 subjects, a separate validation cohort made up of over 100 different subjects was used.

Broad study findings and their caveats: Three of the identified cytomegalovirus-associated TCR beta chains were confirmed in vitro to be specific for cytomegalovirus antigens. In both the original and validation cohorts, the classifier was reported to diagnose cytomegalovirus status with high specificity and sensitivity. All 130 or so repertoires were used to score co-occurrence in the validation cohort in a later analysis, because that analysis had no HLA typing for the cohort. A later analysis found that TCRs clustered in the first cohort also tended to co-occur in the 130 or so validation repertoires, with approximately 95% of cluster scores above 0. In the study, some 160 TCR beta chains were listed as associated with cytomegalovirus. Most TCR sequences were observed very rarely across donors, whereas some public TCRs were present in many individuals. The authors suggested that the approach could potentially be generalized to other disease states and immunological phenotypes.

On this clone itself: Which antigen it targets is not known. The record has no base qualities; no much larger clone is one base away.

The donors were included in the validation cohort of approximately 130 subjects, a group kept apart from the approximately 700-subject first cohort. The CDR3 holds 16 amino acids from the cysteine to the phenylalanine. Just CDR3 DNA is preserved here, 48 bases in frame from base 1. From a lookup of the germline V gene, CDR1 and CDR2 are SGHVS and FNYEAQ. V has 1 base trimmed and J has 5 bases trimmed; junction bases matching no gene number 10. Library generation was performed with the immunoSEQ multiplex PCR assay. The study's own analysis went as follows. A statistical classification framework was built to diagnose cytomegalovirus status from the catalog of TCR beta chain sequences. TCRdb re-hosts the immuneACCESS table, in-frame sequences only. Its copies lack some clones; in the studies checked, an unresolved V gene accounts for under half of them, and the cause for the rest is not known. V, J and clone size are taken as reported in that table, and D and trimming were inferred from the DNA itself. For this sample the table gives tens of thousands of clones, of which 95% were detected only once. The top ten constitute roughly 6.3% of the sample.

The receptor's source is a woman aged 18-29 years in good health and CMV-seropositive. The chain was built from TRBV7-6 and TRBJ1-1; TRBD1 lines up with 7 middle nucleotides. The sequencing sample was made of PBMCs. The nucleotide sequence reads as follows: TGTGCCAGCAGCTTAGGGTCGGCAGGGGGTGGGACTGAAGCTTTCTTT. It specifies CASSLGSAGGGTEAFF.